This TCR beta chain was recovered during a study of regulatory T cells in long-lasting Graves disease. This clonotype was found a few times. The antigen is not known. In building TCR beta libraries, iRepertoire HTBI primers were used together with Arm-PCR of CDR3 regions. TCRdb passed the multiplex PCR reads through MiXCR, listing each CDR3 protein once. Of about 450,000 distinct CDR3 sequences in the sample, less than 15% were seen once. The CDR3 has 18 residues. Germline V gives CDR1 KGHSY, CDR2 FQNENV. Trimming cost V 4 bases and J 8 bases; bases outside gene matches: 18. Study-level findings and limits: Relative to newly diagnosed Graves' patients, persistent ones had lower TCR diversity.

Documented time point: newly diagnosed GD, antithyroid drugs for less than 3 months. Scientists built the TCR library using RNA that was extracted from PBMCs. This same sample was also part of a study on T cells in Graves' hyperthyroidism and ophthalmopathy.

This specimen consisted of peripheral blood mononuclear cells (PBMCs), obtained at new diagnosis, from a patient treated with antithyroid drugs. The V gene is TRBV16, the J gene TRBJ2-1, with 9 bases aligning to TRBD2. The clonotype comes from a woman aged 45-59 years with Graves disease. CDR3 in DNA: TGTGCCAGCAGCCCTCCAGGGAGTTTAGCGGGAGTAGTTGATGAGCAGTTCTTC. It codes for CASSPPGSLAGVVDEQFF.